One and the same sample provided the 9 T cell receptor beta chains below, sequenced in a study of T cell responses to AZD1222 COVID-19 vaccine. Only in-frame clones appear in the TCRdb table, and some are missing; sequencing was by immunoSEQ multiplex PCR. Among around 84,000 clones listed, 92% were seen once. Material: peripheral blood, obtained on day 0 of MenACWY control vaccination. The receptors originated from an adult in good health.

The chain recombines TRBV12-3 or TRBV12-4 with TRBJ1-1, with D hard to call. Trimming took off 6 bases at V and 4 bases at J, with 12 bases between the two ends. The CDR3 sequence is 13 residues long. The CDR3 DNA reads as TGTGCCAGCAGCCCGGGGAGGCCCACTGAAGCTTTCTTT. Translated, it gives CASSPGRPTEAFF.

This clone has only one observation. The chain employs TRBV11-2 and TRBJ2-7; 9 bases agree with TRBD1. Looked up from germline, CDR1 is SGHAT and CDR2 is FQNNGV. This CDR3 region has 15 residues. V lost 3 bases, J lost 1 base, and 4 bases stayed unmatched. CDR3 bases: TGTGCCAGCAGCTTCCACAGGGGGCATTCCTACGAGCAGTACTTC. Its protein product is CASSFHRGHSYEQYF.

The chain joins TRBV7-2 to TRBJ2-4; D gene ambiguous. The CDR3 covers 16 residues. The germline V gene has CDR1 SGHTA and CDR2 FQGNSA. Trimming removed 1 base from V and 1 base from J, with 11 bases in between. CDR3 bases: TGTGCCAGCAGCTTAGGTAGGAGTGCGGCCAAAAACATTCAGTACTTC. It specifies CASSLGRSAAKNIQYF.

The V and J genes are TRBV15 and TRBJ1-2; D is perhaps TRBD1 (6 bases). The CDR3 is 13 residues long. Germline assignment: CDR1 LNHNV and CDR2 YYDKDF (reference sequence). The V end was cut by 0 bases, the J end by 6 bases, with 8 bases between. CDR3 nucleotide sequence: TGTGCCACCAGCAGAGAAGGGGGAGATGGCTACACCTTC. Its translation is CATSREGGDGYTF.

The CDR3 protein is CASSTMDYEQYF. The CDR3 nucleotides read TGTGCCAGCAGCACAATGGACTACGAGCAGTACTTC. The chain couples TRBV12-3 or TRBV12-4 to TRBJ2-7; D gene ambiguous. The V end lost 6 bases, the J end lost 3 bases, and 9 bases lay between the germline ends. The CDR3 loop spans 12 amino acids.

V and J are TRBV2 and TRBJ2-1; D perhaps matches TRBD2 (5 bases). The CDR3 covers 15 residues. The V gene lost 6 bases and the J gene lost 2 bases, with 14 bases spanning the gap. Germline loops: CDR1 SNHLY, CDR2 FYNNEI. The CDR3 DNA reads TGTGCCAGCAGAATAGACGGGATAACCTACAATGAGCAGTTCTTC. Translation gives CASRIDGITYNEQFF.

The genes are TRBV29-1 and TRBJ2-1; D is ambiguous. In germline, CDR1 is SQVTM, CDR2 ANQGSEA. The CDR3 covers 13 residues. V gave up 4 bases and J gave up 0 bases, with 7 bases separating them. CDR3 loop: CSVGVSSYNEQFF. CDR3 DNA sequence: TGCAGCGTTGGGGTCTCCTCCTACAATGAGCAGTTCTTC.

The gene calls are TRBV28 and TRBJ2-5; the D gene is possibly TRBD1 (6 bases). This CDR3 comprises 15 residues. Deletions cut 4 bases from V and 4 bases from J, with 16 bases between. The V gene's germline CDR1 is MDHEN and CDR2 SYDVKM. The CDR3 DNA follows: TGTGCCAGCAGTTCCTGGGGACAAGGGGGAGAGACCCAGTACTTC. Translated: CASSSWGQGGETQYF.

The chain recombines TRBV11-2 with TRBJ2-7; the match to TRBD1 covers 8 bases. The V segment lost 5 bases and the J segment 6 bases; nucleotides outside the gene matches: 3. The CDR3 sequence is 12 residues long. Germline-derived CDR1 and CDR2 are SGHAT and FQNNGV. The CDR3 region has the DNA TGTGCCAGCAGCCAAGGACAGGGCGAGCAGTACTTC. Translation gives CASSQGQGEQYF.